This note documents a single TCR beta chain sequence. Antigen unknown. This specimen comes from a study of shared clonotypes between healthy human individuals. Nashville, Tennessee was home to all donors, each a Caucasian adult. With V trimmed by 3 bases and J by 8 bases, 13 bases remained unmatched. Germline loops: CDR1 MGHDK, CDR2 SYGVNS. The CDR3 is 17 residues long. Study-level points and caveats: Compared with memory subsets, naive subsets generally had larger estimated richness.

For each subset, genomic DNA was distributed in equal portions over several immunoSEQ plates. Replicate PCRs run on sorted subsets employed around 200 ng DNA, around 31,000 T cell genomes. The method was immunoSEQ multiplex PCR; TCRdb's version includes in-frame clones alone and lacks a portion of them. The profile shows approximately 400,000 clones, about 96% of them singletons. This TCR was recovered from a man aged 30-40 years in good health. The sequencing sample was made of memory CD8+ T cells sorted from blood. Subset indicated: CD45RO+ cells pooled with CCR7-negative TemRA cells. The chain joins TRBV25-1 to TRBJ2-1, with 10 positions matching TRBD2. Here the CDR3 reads CASSDLDSGRAAYEQFF. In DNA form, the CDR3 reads TGTGCCAGCAGTGACCTGGACAGCGGGAGGGCCGCGTATGAGCAGTTCTTC.